These 20 T cell receptor beta chains share one sample of origin, sequenced in a study of T cell clonality in common variable immunodeficiency. Assay: immunoSEQ multiplex PCR; the TCRdb copy retains only in-frame clones and omits some. Observed in the sample are tens of thousands of clones, none of them singletons. Sequenced input: peripheral blood mononuclear cells. The receptors come from a person aged 18 to 70 in good health.

Comment on this clone: The CDR3 end is not reached by the read, which stops 3 residues before it; the germline J gene fills it in. This rearrangement joins TRBV2 to TRBJ1-4; D gene ambiguous. Germline CDR1 SNHLY, CDR2 FYNNEI. The CDR3 has 15 amino acids. Incomplete CDR3 DNA: TGTGCCAGCAGTGATCTAGATGGGTTTTCATCACCA. Residues: CASSDLDGFSSP. The entire CDR3 reads CASSDLDGFSSPLFF.

In this sample, this clone turned up many times. The missing CDR3 end, 3 residues past where the read stops, is filled in from the germline J gene. This chain joins TRBV18 and TRBJ1-1; D unclear. Germline assignment: CDR1 KGHSH and CDR2 LQKENI. The CDR3 is 13 residues long. Trimming took 5 bases from V and 1 from J, leaving 8 bases between them. The CDR3 region is CASSSTGNTEAFF. The covered CDR3 bases are TGTGCCAGCTCATCGACGGGGAACACTGAA.

This clone was observed at least ten times. The read comes to an end 3 residues before the CDR3 does, leaving the germline J gene to fill in the end. The chain employs TRBV4-2 and TRBJ2-1, with 8 nucleotides matching TRBD2. The length of the CDR3 is 19 residues. The J segment lost 3 bases and the V segment lost 1 base, leaving 14 bases of the junction unmatched. Germline CDR1 is LGHNA and CDR2 is YNFKEQ. The CDR3 spells CASSQVLAGPTRYYNEQFF. The sequenced CDR3 bases are TGTGCCAGCAGCCAAGTCCTAGCGGGCCCAACCCGATACTACAATGAG.

This clone came up many times. CDR3 amino acids: CASSQGDSRTTYGYTF. The sequenced CDR3 bases are TGCGCCAGCAGCCAGGGGGACAGCCGAACTACTTATGGC. The gene calls are TRBV5-1 and TRBJ1-2, with 7 bases fitting TRBD1. The read halts 3 residues ahead of the CDR3 end, with the missing end drawn from the germline J gene. This CDR3 contains 16 residues. V lost 4 bases, J lost 5 bases, and 14 bases stayed unmatched. Per germline, CDR1 SGHRS and CDR2 YFSETQ.

Details on this clone: Sequencing ends 3 residues short of the CDR3 end; the germline J gene provides the rest. The V gene is TRBV11-3, the J gene TRBJ1-4; D unresolved. The CDR3 extends over 15 amino acids. The germline gives CDR1 SGHNT, CDR2 YENEEA. CDR3 loop: CASSLVGRLSSPLFF. CDR3 DNA, as far as it was read: TGTGCCAGCAGCTTAGTGGGCAGGTTGAGTTCACCA. Together with reference TRBV11-3 and TRBJ1-4, the CDR3 gives the full variable domain: EAGVVQSPRYKIIEKKQPVAFWCNPISGHNTLYWYLQNLGQGPELLIRYENEEAVDDSQLPKDRFSAERLKGVDSTLKIQPAELGDSAVYLCASSLVGRLSSPLFFGSGTQLSVL.

This clone was counted ten times or more. The sequenced fragment ends 3 residues before the CDR3 boundary, so the rest is inferred from the germline J gene. The V gene is TRBV5-1, the J gene TRBJ1-6, with 7 nucleotides matching TRBD1. Germline loops: CDR1 SGHRS, CDR2 YFSETQ. Unmatched junction bases numbered 10, after V lost 0 bases and J lost 10 bases. CDR3 length: 16 amino acids. Partial CDR3 DNA: TGCGCCAGCAGCTTGGGCGAGGCAGGGGGTGGATCACCC. Translation gives CASSLGEAGGGSP. The entire CDR3 protein is CASSLGEAGGGSPLHF.

This clone was seen ten or more times. From the germline J gene comes the end of the CDR3, since the read stops 3 residues before it. The chain joins TRBV4-1 to TRBJ2-7; 7 nucleotides agree with TRBD1. CDR1 is MGHRA and CDR2 is YSYEKL in the germline V gene. V was clipped by 3 bases and J by 4 bases; unmatched bases: 6. The CDR3 consists of 14 residues. This chain's CDR3 is CASSHRDRTYEQYF. The sequenced CDR3 bases are TGCGCCAGCAGCCATCGGGACAGAACTTACGAG.

With regard to this clone: The read terminates 3 residues before the CDR3 end, so the remaining end is supplied by the germline J gene. The rearrangement uses TRBV5-6 and TRBJ2-3, with D tentatively TRBD1 or TRBD2 (5 bases each). The V gene's germline CDR1 is SGHDT and CDR2 YYEEEE. The CDR3 length is 15 residues. The CDR3 loop is CASSLQGGRRETQYF. The covered CDR3 bases are TGTGCCAGCAGCCTCCAGGGCGGACGCAGGGAGACG.

This clone was seen many times. The CDR3 goes on 3 residues after the read ends, and that part is filled in from the germline J gene. The chain couples TRBV20-1 to TRBJ1-5; D possibly corresponds to TRBD1 (5 bases). The ends were cut back, 1 base at V and 6 bases at J, with 10 bases in the middle. The germline gives CDR1 DFQATT, CDR2 SNEGSKA (reference sequence). This CDR3 region has 13 residues. CDR3 residues: CSARGQKTQPQHF. CDR3 DNA (partial): TGCAGTGCTAGAGGACAGAAAACTCAGCCC.

At least ten counts were recorded for this clone. The read ends 3 residues early relative to the CDR3; the germline J gene fills the gap. This chain uses TRBV30 with TRBJ2-7; D is perhaps TRBD1 (8 bases). Germline V CDR1 and CDR2: GTSNPN, SVGIG (reference sequence). V lost 5 bases and J 5 bases, leaving 13 bases between the germline ends. This CDR3 spans 12 amino acids. The part of the CDR3 DNA that was read is TGTGCCTGGGGGGGGGACAGGAACGAG. This encodes CAWGGDRNE. Given in full, the CDR3 is CAWGGDRNEQYF.

This clone has at least ten counts. The CDR3 extends 3 residues past the end of the read, so its final part is completed from the germline J gene. The chain carries TRBV10-1 and TRBJ2-3; TRBD2 aligns across 8 bases. Germline values: CDR1 WNHNN, CDR2 SYGVQD (reference sequence). The CDR3 has 13 amino acids. The CDR3 reads CASSESSGRAQYF. The covered CDR3 bases are TGCGCCAGCAGTGAGTCGAGCGGGAGAGCG.

This clone was counted many times. A read error may produce the germline difference seen at one junction end. The read is 3 residues too short to cover the CDR3 end, so that end is filled in from the germline J gene. The chain employs TRBV7-7 and TRBJ2-3; D not certain. Germline CDR1 SSHAT, CDR2 FNYEAQ (reference sequence). The CDR3 spans 13 residues. The sequenced CDR3 bases are TGTGCTAGCAGCTTAGATTCGGGAGATACG. This encodes CASSLDSGDT. The entire CDR3 protein reads CASSLDSGDTQYF. Full variable domain (missing parts from reference TRBV7-7 and TRBJ2-3): GAGVSQSPRYKVTKRGQDVTLRCDPISSHATLYWYQQALGQGPEFLTYFNYEAQPDKSGLPSDRFSAERPEGSISTLTIQRTEQRDSAMYRCASSLDSGDTQYFGPGTRLTVL.

This clone appeared many times. The sequenced fragment ends 3 residues before the CDR3 boundary, so the rest is inferred from the germline J gene. The chain carries TRBV19 and TRBJ2-3, with a possible D match to TRBD1 (5 bases). V shed 2 bases and J shed 2 bases, with 8 bases lying between them. From germline, CDR1 is LNHDA and CDR2 SQIVND (reference sequence). This CDR3 is built from 14 residues. The chain's CDR3 is CASSITGSTDTQYF. CDR3 DNA, as far as it was read: TGTGCCAGTAGTATAACAGGTTCCACAGATACG.

This clone was picked up a small number of times. CDR3 residues: CASRKLAGRTYEQYF. The sequenced CDR3 bases are TGTGCCAGCAGGAAACTAGCGGGCCGAACCTACGAG. This rearrangement joins TRBV2 to TRBJ2-7; 9 positions match TRBD2. The read stops 3 residues short of the end of the CDR3; the missing end is completed from the germline J gene. Germline lookup yields CDR1 SNHLY and CDR2 FYNNEI. Unmatched junction bases numbered 8, after V lost 6 bases and J lost 2 bases. The CDR3 runs 15 residues.

This clone was counted many times. The sequenced fragment ends 3 residues before the CDR3 boundary, so the rest is inferred from the germline J gene. Other DNA sequences in the same sample also yield this CDR3. The chain uses TRBV11-2 and TRBJ2-2, with D perhaps TRBD2 (6 bases). Germline V lookup: CDR1 SGHAT, CDR2 FQNNGV. V was trimmed by 2 bases and J by 5 bases, leaving 9 bases between them. The length of the CDR3 is 14 residues. CDR3 sequence reads: CASSLQGGTGELFF. The sequenced part of the CDR3 DNA is TGTGCCAGCAGCTTACAGGGAGGTACCGGGGAG.

As concerns this clone: The read terminates 3 residues before the CDR3 end, so the remaining end is supplied by the germline J gene. This chain connects TRBV5-1 to TRBJ2-3, with a possible D match to TRBD1 (6 bases). This CDR3 contains 15 residues. The germline CDR1 and CDR2 sequences are SGHRS and YFSETQ. The part of the CDR3 DNA that was read is TGCGCCAGCAGCTTACAGGGTGAGAGCAATCAGCCG. Protein: CASSLQGESNQP. The whole CDR3 reads CASSLQGESNQPQYF.

This clone showed up many times. The junction does not match germline at one end; this may be a read error. The CDR3 extends 3 residues past the end of the read, so its final part is completed from the germline J gene. This chain connects TRBV6-2 or TRBV6-3 to TRBJ2-3; D is unclear. The V gene's germline CDR1 is MNHEY and CDR2 SVGEGT. The CDR3 is made up of 16 amino acids. CDR3 DNA (partial): TGTGTCAGCAGCTGTGCAATAAGCTCCCACCAAGAGACG. Amino acid sequence: CVSSCAISSHQET. The entire CDR3 sequence reads CVSSCAISSHQETQYF.

This clone was observed at least ten times. The read comes to an end 3 residues before the CDR3 does, leaving the germline J gene to fill in the end. The rearrangement links TRBV18 to TRBJ2-5; TRBD2 matches at 12 bases. The CDR3 has 21 amino acids. J lost 0 bases, V lost 2 bases, and 16 bases had no gene match. Germline V gene sequence: CDR1 KGHSH, CDR2 LQKENI. CDR3 region: CASSPGLPGLAGGADQETQYF. CDR3 DNA, as far as it was read: TGTGCCAGCTCACCAGGACTGCCGGGACTAGCGGGTGGGGCAGACCAAGAGACC.

A note on this clone: The read is 3 residues too short to cover the CDR3 end, so that end is filled in from the germline J gene. The J gene is TRBJ1-4, the V gene TRBV7-9; D gene ambiguous. V was trimmed by 5 bases and J by 0 bases, leaving 10 bases between them. CDR3 length equals 15 residues. Germline V gene sequence: CDR1 SEHNR, CDR2 FQNEAQ (reference sequence). This CDR3 reads CASSGQRATNEKLFF. The DNA read from the CDR3 is TGTGCCAGCAGCGGGCAACGAGCAACTAATGAAAAA.

This clone was seen at least ten times. Read coverage stops 3 residues before the CDR3 terminus; the germline J gene supplies the remainder. The chain carries TRBV5-4 and TRBJ1-2, with D perhaps TRBD1 (5 bases). Germline CDR1 and CDR2: SGHNT and YYREEE (reference sequence). The CDR3 is made up of 12 amino acids. V was pared by 5 bases and J by 5 bases, with 10 bases between. The CDR3 loop reads CASSPDRYGYTF. CDR3 bases read: TGTGCCAGCAGTCCCGACAGATATGGC.